What follows are 22 T cell receptor beta chains derived from one specimen sequenced in a study of CXCR3-negative and CXCR3-positive naive CD8 T cells. Antigens for these TCRs are unknown. Broader study findings: TRB CDR3s were more hydrophobic in CXCR3-positive than in CXCR3-negative naive cells.

cDNA libraries for TRB were generated by 5' RACE incorporating UMI labels. From its re-call of the 5' RACE reads, TCRdb lists each CDR3 protein once, without DNA. The sample has some 100,000 distinct CDR3 sequences. The specimen sequenced was naive CXCR3+ CD8+ T cells from blood. Subset defined: CD45RO-CCR7+CD27+CD95- naive CD8+ T cells expressing CXCR3 (TNR3+). Receptors originate from a human donor in good health. Some clones in this sample may be carry-over from other donors' samples.

This chain joins TRBV10-3 and TRBJ2-7; with no DNA, the TCRdb D assignment of TRBD2 cannot be verified. The CDR3 has 14 amino acids. Germline V lookup: CDR1 ENHRY, CDR2 SYGVKD. The CDR3 sequence: CAIRASGGNYEQYF.

The chain has TRBV7-6 and TRBJ2-7; no DNA is available, so the TRBD1 call from TCRdb remains unchecked. CDR1 is SGHVS, CDR2 FNYEAQ, per germline. The CDR3 contains 12 residues. CDR3 residues: CASSGTAYEQYF.

The rearrangement links TRBV2 to TRBJ2-7. Germline values: CDR1 SNHLY, CDR2 FYNNEI. The CDR3 runs 11 residues. The chain's CDR3 is CASRIGYEQYF.

The chain employs TRBV7-9 and TRBJ2-7; the TCRdb D gene call, TRBD1, has no DNA to confirm it. Per the germline V gene, CDR1 is SEHNR and CDR2 is FQNEAQ (reference sequence). The CDR3 extends over 13 amino acids. The CDR3 loop reads CASSLTGIYEQYF.

The V and J genes are TRBV14 and TRBJ2-2; the TCRdb D gene call, TRBD2, has no DNA to confirm it. CDR3 length: 16 amino acids. CDR1 is SGHDN, CDR2 FVKESK, per germline. CDR3 residues: CASSQVGGEVTGELFF.

This chain links TRBV29-1 with TRBJ2-4; TCRdb designates TRBD1, a call that cannot be tested without DNA. The CDR3 runs to 16 residues. Germline-derived CDR1 and CDR2 are SQVTM and ANQGSEA. This CDR3 reads CSVEDPGDLAKNIQYF.

V and J are TRBV29-1 and TRBJ2-7; TCRdb's D call, TRBD2, is unchecked because there is no DNA. The CDR3 is 16 amino acids. Germline values: CDR1 SQVTM, CDR2 ANQGSEA. The CDR3 reads CSVVGGIREAHYEQYF.

The chain uses TRBV13 and TRBJ1-5. CDR1 and CDR2 (germline): PRHDT, FYEKMQ (reference sequence). This CDR3 has 13 residues. The CDR3 sequence: CASSLQRSQPQHF.

The CDR3 loop is CSVIYVAGIYEQYF. This rearrangement joins TRBV29-1 to TRBJ2-7. This CDR3 is built from 14 residues. The germline V gene has CDR1 SQVTM and CDR2 ANQGSEA.

The chain combines TRBV13 with TRBJ2-3; TCRdb's assignment of TRBD2 cannot be checked, as there is no DNA. Germline-derived CDR1 and CDR2 are PRHDT and FYEKMQ (reference sequence). The CDR3 loop spans 15 amino acids. The CDR3 reads CASSASGAGEDTQYF. Full variable domain (outside the CDR3, taken from reference TRBV13 and TRBJ2-3): AAGVIQSPRHLIKEKRETATLKCYPIPRHDTVYWYQQGPGQDPQFLISFYEKMQSDKGSIPDRFSAQQFSDYHSELNMSSLELGDSALYFCASSASGAGEDTQYFGPGTRLTVL.

The rearrangement links TRBV20-1 to TRBJ2-5; TCRdb's D call, TRBD2, is unchecked because there is no DNA. Germline V CDR1 and CDR2: DFQATT, SNEGSKA (reference sequence). The CDR3 runs to 11 residues. The CDR3 sequence is CSANRLADQYF.

This chain connects TRBV6-6 to TRBJ1-5. In germline, CDR1 is MNHNY, CDR2 SVGAGI (reference sequence). The CDR3 has 16 amino acids. The CDR3 spells CASSHVRASSNQPQHF.

The V gene is TRBV29-1, the J gene TRBJ2-2. Germline CDR1 reads SQVTM; CDR2 reads ANQGSEA. The CDR3 totals 13 residues. CDR3 loop: CSVWQAATGELFF.

The chain combines TRBV11-2 with TRBJ2-7; TCRdb calls TRBD2, which cannot be checked without DNA. The length of the CDR3 is 15 residues. Germline CDR1 and CDR2: SGHAT and FQNNGV. This CDR3 reads CASSLDKGPLYEQYF.

The rearrangement uses TRBV7-3 and TRBJ2-5; TCRdb indicates TRBD1, and absent DNA this call remains unverified. Per the germline V gene, CDR1 is SGHTA and CDR2 is FQGTGA. This CDR3 comprises 15 residues. The CDR3 reads CASSLSGGAVETQYF. The full variable domain, its missing parts supplied by reference TRBV7-3 and TRBJ2-5, is GAGVSQTPSNKVTEKGKYVELRCDPISGHTALYWYRQSLGQGPEFLIYFQGTGAADDSGLPNDRFFAVRPEGSVSTLKIQRTERGDSAVYLCASSLSGGAVETQYFGPGTRLLVL.

The chain joins TRBV19 to TRBJ2-1. This CDR3 contains 15 residues. The germline gives CDR1 LNHDA, CDR2 SQIVND (reference sequence). The CDR3 reads CASSIDRSSYNEQFF.

The rearrangement links TRBV6-6 to TRBJ1-5. The CDR3 loop spans 17 amino acids. The germline V gene has CDR1 MNHNY and CDR2 SVGAGI (reference sequence). CDR3 sequence reads: CASSYSIGPVSNQPQHF.

The chain employs TRBV7-8 and TRBJ2-3. Germline CDR1 SGHVS, CDR2 FQNEAQ. The CDR3 length is 14 residues. The CDR3 reads CASSSTPLGDTQYF.

The rearrangement joins TRBV23-1 to TRBJ1-5; TCRdb's D gene call, TRBD1, goes unchecked for lack of DNA. TRBV23-1 belongs to the ORF category, with a function that is uncertain. The CDR3 length is 19 residues. CDR3 residues: CASSQGGGGNGPSNQPQHF.

V is TRBV7-9 and J is TRBJ1-1; TCRdb names TRBD1, which stays unverified in the absence of DNA. The CDR3 has 16 amino acids. Per the germline V gene, CDR1 is SEHNR and CDR2 is FQNEAQ (reference sequence). The CDR3 reads CATSILAAGDNPEAFF.

The genes are TRBV2 and TRBJ2-5; no DNA is available, so the TRBD2 call from TCRdb remains unchecked. CDR3 length: 15 residues. Germline V gene lookup returns CDR1 SNHLY and CDR2 FYNNEI. CDR3 region: CASSEFLRVQETQYF.

This rearrangement joins TRBV29-1 to TRBJ2-1; there is no DNA to check the TCRdb D call of TRBD2. The germline V gene has CDR1 SQVTM and CDR2 ANQGSEA. This CDR3 has 19 amino acids. The CDR3 spells CSVAGSVSSGRPLNNEQFF.